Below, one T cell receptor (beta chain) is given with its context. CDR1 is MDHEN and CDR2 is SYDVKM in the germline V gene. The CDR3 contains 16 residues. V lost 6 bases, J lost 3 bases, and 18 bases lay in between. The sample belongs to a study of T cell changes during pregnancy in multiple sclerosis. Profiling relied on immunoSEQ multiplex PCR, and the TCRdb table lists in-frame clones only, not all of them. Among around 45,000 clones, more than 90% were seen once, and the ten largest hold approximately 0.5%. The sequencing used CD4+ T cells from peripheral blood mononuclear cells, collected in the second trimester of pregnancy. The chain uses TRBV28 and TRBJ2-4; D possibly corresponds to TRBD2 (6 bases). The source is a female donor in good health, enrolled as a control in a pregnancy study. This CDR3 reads CASSPRGKSDKNIQYF. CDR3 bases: TGTGCCAGCAGCCCACGGGGGAAATCTGACAAAAACATTCAGTACTTC.